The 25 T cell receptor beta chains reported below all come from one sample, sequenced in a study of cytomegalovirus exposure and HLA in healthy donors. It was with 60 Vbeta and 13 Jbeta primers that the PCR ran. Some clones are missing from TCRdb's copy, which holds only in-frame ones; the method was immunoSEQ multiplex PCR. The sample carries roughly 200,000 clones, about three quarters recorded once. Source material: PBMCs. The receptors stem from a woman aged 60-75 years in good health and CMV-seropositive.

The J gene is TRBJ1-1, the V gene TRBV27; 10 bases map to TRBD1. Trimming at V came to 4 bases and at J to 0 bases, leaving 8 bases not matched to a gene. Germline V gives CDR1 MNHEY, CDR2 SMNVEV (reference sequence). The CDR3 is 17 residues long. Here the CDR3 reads CASSSRQGAVMNTEAFF. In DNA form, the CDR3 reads TGTGCCAGCAGTTCCAGACAGGGGGCAGTGATGAACACTGAAGCTTTCTTT.

The CDR3 DNA follows: TGTGCCAGCTGGGACTTGAATTCACCCCTCCACTTT. Residues: CASWDLNSPLHF. The chain links TRBV28 to TRBJ1-6; D might be TRBD1 (5 bases). Trimming took off 8 bases at V and 7 bases at J, with 9 bases between the two ends. The CDR3 length is 12 residues. Per germline, CDR1 MDHEN and CDR2 SYDVKM.

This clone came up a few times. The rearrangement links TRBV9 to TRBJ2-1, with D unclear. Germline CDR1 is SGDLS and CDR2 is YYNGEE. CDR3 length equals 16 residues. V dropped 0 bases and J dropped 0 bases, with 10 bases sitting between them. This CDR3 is CASSVVSRSSYNEQFF. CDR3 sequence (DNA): TGTGCCAGCAGCGTAGTCAGTAGGAGCTCCTACAATGAGCAGTTCTTC. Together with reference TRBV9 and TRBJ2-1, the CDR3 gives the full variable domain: DSGVTQTPKHLITATGQRVTLRCSPRSGDLSVYWYQQSLDQGLQFLIQYYNGEERAKGNILERFSAQQFPDLHSELNLSSLELGDSALYFCASSVVSRSSYNEQFFGPGTRLTVL.

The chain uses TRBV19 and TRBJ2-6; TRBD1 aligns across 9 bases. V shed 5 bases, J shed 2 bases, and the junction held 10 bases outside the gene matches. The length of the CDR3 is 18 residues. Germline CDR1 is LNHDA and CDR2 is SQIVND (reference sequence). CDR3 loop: CASSGFGTGNTGANVLTF. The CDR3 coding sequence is TGTGCCAGTAGTGGGTTCGGGACAGGGAACACTGGGGCCAACGTCCTGACTTTC.

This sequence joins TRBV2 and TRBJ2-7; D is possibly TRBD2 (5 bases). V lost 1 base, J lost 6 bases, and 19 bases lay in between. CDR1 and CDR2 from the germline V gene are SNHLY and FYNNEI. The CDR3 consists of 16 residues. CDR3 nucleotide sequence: TGTGCCAGCAGTGAAGTGGCCCTAGGACTTCCCTCCGAGCAGTACTTC. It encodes CASSEVALGLPSEQYF.

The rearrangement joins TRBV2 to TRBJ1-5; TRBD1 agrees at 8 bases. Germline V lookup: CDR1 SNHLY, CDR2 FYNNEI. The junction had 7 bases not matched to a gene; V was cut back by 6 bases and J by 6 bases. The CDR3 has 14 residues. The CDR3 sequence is CASSPGTGSQPQHF. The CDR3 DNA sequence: TGTGCCAGCAGCCCAGGGACAGGTAGTCAGCCCCAGCATTTT.

Written as DNA, the CDR3 is TGTGCCAGCAGCATTGGGACCGGACTATACGAGCAGTACTTC. It specifies CASSIGTGLYEQYF. The rearrangement joins TRBV5-6 to TRBJ2-5; possibly TRBD2 for D (6 bases). Matching the DNA end better, TRBJ2-7 makes the J call doubtful. In germline, CDR1 is SGHDT, CDR2 YYEEEE. The CDR3 totals 14 residues.

The CDR3: CASSLGQGRLSEAFF. The CDR3 nucleotides read TGTGCCAGCAGCTTAGGCCAGGGTCGTTTGTCTGAAGCTTTCTTT. The chain couples TRBV7-2 to TRBJ1-1, with a tentative D call TRBD1 (5 bases). The germline CDR1 and CDR2 sequences are SGHTA and FQGNSA. The CDR3 runs 15 residues. V was cut by 1 base and J by 6 bases, with 15 bases left in between.

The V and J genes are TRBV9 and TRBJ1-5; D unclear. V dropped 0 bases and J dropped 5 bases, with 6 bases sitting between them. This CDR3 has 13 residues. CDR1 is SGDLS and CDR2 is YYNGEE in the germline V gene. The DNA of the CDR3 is TGTGCCAGCAGCGTAGGTTCGGATCAGCCCCAGCATTTT. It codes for CASSVGSDQPQHF.

CDR3 sequence (DNA): TGTGCCAGCAGCGGTTCAGGGATTGGAGAGACCCAGTACTTC. Protein product: CASSGSGIGETQYF. The chain couples TRBV9 to TRBJ2-5; a possible D gene is TRBD1 (5 bases). Germline V gene sequence: CDR1 SGDLS, CDR2 YYNGEE. The CDR3 has 14 amino acids. V lost 3 bases to trimming and J lost 4 bases, with 13 bases between them.

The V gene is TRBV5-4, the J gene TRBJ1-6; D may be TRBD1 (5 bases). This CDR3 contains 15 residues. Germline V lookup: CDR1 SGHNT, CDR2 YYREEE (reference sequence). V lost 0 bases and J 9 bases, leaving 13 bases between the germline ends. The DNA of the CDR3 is TGTGCCAGCAGCTTGGAGGGGCCATTGGTTTCACCCCTCCACTTT. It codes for CASSLEGPLVSPLHF. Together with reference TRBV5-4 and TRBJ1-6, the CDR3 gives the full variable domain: ETGVTQSPTHLIKTRGQQVTLRCSSQSGHNTVSWYQQALGQGPQFIFQYYREEENGRGNFPPRFSGLQFPNYSSELNVNALELDDSALYLCASSLEGPLVSPLHFGNGTRLTVT.

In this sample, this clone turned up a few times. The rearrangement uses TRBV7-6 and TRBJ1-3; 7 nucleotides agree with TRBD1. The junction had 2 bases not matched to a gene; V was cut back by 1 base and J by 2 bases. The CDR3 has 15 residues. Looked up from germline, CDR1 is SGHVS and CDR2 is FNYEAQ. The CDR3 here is CASSLGQGAGNTIYF. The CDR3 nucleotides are TGTGCCAGCAGCTTAGGGCAGGGGGCTGGAAACACCATATATTTT.

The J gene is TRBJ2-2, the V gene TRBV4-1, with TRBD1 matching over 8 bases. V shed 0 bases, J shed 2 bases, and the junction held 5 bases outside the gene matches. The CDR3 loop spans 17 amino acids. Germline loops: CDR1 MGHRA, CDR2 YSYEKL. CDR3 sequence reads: CASSQEPGTGNTGELFF. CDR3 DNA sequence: TGCGCCAGCAGCCAAGAGCCCGGGACAGGTAACACCGGGGAGCTGTTTTTT.

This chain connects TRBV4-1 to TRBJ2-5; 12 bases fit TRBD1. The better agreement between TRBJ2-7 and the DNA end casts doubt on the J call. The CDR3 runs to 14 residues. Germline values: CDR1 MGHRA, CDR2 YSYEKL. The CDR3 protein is CASSWDRGRYEQYF. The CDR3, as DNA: TGCGCCAGCAGCTGGGACAGGGGGCGATACGAGCAGTACTTC.

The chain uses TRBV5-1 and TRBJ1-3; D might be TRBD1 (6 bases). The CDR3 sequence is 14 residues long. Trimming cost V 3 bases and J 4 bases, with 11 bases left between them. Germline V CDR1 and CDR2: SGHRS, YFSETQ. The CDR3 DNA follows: TGCGCCAGCAGCTCTATCGGACAGGGAAACACCATATATTTT. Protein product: CASSSIGQGNTIYF.

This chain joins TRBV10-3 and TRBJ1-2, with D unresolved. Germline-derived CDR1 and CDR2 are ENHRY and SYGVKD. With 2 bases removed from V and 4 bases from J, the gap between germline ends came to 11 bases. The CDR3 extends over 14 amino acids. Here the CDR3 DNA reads TGTGCCATCAGTGAGAACGGAGAAATCTATGGCTACACCTTC. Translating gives CAISENGEIYGYTF.

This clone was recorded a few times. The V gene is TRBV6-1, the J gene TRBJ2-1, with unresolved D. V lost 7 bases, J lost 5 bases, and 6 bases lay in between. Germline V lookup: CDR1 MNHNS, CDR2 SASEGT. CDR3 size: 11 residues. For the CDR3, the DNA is TGTGCCAGCAAGGAGAACAATGAGCAGTTCTTC. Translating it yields CASKENNEQFF.

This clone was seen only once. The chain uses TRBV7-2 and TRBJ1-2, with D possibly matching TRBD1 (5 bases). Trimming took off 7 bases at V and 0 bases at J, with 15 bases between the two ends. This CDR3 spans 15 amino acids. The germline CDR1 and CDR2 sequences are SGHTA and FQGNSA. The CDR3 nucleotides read TGTGCCAGCACCCCAATGGGGGGATCTAACTATGGCTACACCTTC. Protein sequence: CASTPMGGSNYGYTF.

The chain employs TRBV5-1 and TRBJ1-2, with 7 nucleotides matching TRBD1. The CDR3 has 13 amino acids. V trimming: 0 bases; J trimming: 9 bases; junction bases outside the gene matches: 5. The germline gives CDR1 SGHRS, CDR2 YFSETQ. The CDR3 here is CASSLGQGVSYTF. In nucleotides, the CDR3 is TGCGCCAGCAGCTTGGGGCAGGGGGTCAGCTACACCTTC. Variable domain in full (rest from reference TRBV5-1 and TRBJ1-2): KAGVTQTPRYLIKTRGQQVTLSCSPISGHRSVSWYQQTPGQGLQFLFEYFSETQRNKGNFPGRFSGRQFSNSRSEMNVSTLELGDSALYLCASSLGQGVSYTFGSGTRLTVV.

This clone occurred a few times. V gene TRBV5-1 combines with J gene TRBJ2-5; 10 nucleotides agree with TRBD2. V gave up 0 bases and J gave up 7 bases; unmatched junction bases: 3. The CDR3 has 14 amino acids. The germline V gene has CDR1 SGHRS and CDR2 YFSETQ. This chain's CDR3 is CASSLASGGGTQYF. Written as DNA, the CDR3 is TGCGCCAGCAGCTTGGCCAGCGGGGGGGGGACCCAGTACTTC.

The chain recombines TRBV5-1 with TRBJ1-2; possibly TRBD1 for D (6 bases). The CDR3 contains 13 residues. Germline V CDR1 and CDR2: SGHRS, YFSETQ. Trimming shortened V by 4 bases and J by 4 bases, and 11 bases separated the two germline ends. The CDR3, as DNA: TGCGCCAGCAGCCCGACGGACAGCTATGGCTACACCTTC. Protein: CASSPTDSYGYTF.

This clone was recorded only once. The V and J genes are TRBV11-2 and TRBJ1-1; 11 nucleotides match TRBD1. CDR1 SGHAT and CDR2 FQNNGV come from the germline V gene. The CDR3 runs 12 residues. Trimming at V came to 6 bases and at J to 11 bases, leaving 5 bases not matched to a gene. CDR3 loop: CASRSGQGAAFF. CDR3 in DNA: TGTGCCAGCAGAAGCGGACAGGGGGCGGCTTTCTTT.

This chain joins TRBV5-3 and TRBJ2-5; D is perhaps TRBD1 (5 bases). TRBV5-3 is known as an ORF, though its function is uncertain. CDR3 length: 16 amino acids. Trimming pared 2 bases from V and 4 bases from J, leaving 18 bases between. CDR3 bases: TGTGCCAGAAGCTTAATAGATCGGACGCAGGGAGAGACCCAGTACTTC. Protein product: CARSLIDRTQGETQYF.

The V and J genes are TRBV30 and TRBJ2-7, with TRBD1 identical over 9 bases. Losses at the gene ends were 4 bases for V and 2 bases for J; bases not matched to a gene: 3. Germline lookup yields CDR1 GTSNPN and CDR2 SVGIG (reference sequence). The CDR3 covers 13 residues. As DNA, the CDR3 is TGTGCCTGGAAACGGGACAGGGCCTACGAGCAGTACTTC. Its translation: CAWKRDRAYEQYF.

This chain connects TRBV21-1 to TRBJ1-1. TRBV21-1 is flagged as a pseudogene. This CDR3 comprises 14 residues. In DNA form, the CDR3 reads TGTGCCAGCAGCAAATATCCGAGAAACACTGAAGCTTTCTTT. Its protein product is CASSKYPRNTEAFF.